The 5 T cell receptor beta chains below all came from one sample that was sequenced in a study of blood T cell repertoires in COVID-19. Sequencing was performed with immunoSEQ multiplex PCR; in TCRdb, only in-frame clones are kept and a portion is missing. The profile covers more than 300,000 clones, with around 91% appearing a single time and around 0.97% taken by the ten largest. Sequenced material: peripheral blood. The origin of the receptors is a woman aged 40 to 55 with COVID-19, enrolled during active disease.

On this clone: This same CDR3 is encoded by further DNA sequences in the sample. The chain uses TRBV7-9 and TRBJ1-2; 7 bases are shared with TRBD1. J was trimmed by 7 bases and V by 6 bases; bases with no gene match: 8. CDR3 length: 13 residues. The V gene's germline CDR1 is SEHNR and CDR2 FQNEAQ (reference sequence). CDR3 sequence: CASSSGTVGGYTF. The CDR3 DNA sequence: TGTGCCAGCAGTTCTGGGACAGTCGGTGGCTACACCTTC.

J is TRBJ1-1 and V is TRBV11-3; D possibly corresponds to TRBD1 (5 bases). Trimming took off 9 bases at V and 5 bases at J, with 13 bases between the two ends. The CDR3 is 12 amino acids. Per germline, CDR1 SGHNT and CDR2 YENEEA. The DNA of the CDR3 is TGTGCCAGTCAAGGGGTCGGGACTGAAGCTTTCTTT. It is translated as CASQGVGTEAFF.

The chain employs TRBV28 and TRBJ2-1, with TRBD1 matching 10 bases. V lost 3 bases, J lost 4 bases, and 9 bases stayed unmatched. CDR1 MDHEN and CDR2 SYDVKM come from the germline V gene. The CDR3 is made up of 17 amino acids. CDR3 residues: CASSFGSGQGVYNEQFF. DNA of the CDR3: TGTGCCAGCAGTTTCGGTTCTGGACAGGGGGTGTACAATGAGCAGTTCTTC. The full variable domain, in which reference TRBV28 and TRBJ2-1 provide the parts outside the CDR3, is DVKVTQSSRYLVKRTGEKVFLECVQDMDHENMFWYRQDPGLGLRLIYFSYDVKMKEKGDIPEGYSVSREKKERFSLILESASTNQTSMYLCASSFGSGQGVYNEQFFGPGTRLTVL.

The gene calls are TRBV7-2 and TRBJ2-1; 14 bases align to TRBD2. V was clipped by 5 bases and J by 9 bases; unmatched bases: 15. This CDR3 has 18 residues. Germline CDR1 is SGHTA and CDR2 is FQGNSA. The CDR3 loop is CASSPYGTSGSGGPEQFF. In DNA, the CDR3 is TGTGCCAGCAGCCCCTACGGGACTAGCGGGAGTGGGGGTCCTGAGCAGTTCTTC.

This chain links TRBV27 with TRBJ2-7, with D unclear. The germline V and J ends were trimmed by 5 bases and 5 bases, with 19 bases remaining between them. The germline gives CDR1 MNHEY, CDR2 SMNVEV (reference sequence). The CDR3 sequence is 15 residues long. The CDR3 spells CASSLWALPNDEQYF. In DNA form, the CDR3 reads TGTGCCAGCAGTCTTTGGGCTTTACCCAACGACGAGCAGTACTTC.